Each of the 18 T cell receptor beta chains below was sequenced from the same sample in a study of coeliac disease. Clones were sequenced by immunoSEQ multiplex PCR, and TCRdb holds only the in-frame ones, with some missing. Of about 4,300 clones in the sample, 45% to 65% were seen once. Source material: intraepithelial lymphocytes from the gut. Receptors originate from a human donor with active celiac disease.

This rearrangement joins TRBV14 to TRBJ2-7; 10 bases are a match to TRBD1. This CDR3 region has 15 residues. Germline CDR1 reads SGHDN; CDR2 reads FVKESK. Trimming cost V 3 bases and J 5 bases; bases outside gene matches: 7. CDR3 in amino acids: CASSHPGQGIHEQYF. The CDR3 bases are TGTGCCAGCAGCCACCCGGGACAGGGGATCCACGAGCAGTACTTC.

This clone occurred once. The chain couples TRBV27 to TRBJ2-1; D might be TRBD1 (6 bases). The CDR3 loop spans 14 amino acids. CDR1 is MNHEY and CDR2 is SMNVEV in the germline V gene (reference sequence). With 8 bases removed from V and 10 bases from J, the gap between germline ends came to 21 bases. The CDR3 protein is CASRHVGGSVEQFF. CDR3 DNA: TGTGCCAGCCGACACGTAGGGGGATCGGTGGAGCAGTTCTTC.

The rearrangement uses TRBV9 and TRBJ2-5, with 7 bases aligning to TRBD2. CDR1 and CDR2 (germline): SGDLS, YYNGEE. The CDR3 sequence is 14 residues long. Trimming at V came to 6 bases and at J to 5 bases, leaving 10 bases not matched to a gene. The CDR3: CASTRGLAVETQYF. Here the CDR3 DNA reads TGTGCCAGCACCAGAGGGCTAGCGGTGGAGACCCAGTACTTC.

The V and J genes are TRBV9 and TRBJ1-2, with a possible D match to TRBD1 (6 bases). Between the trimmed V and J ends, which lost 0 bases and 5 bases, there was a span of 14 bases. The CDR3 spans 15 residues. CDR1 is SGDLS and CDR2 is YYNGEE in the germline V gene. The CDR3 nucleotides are TGTGCCAGCAGCGTAGCAGGGGTAGGGCCATATGGCTACACCTTC. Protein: CASSVAGVGPYGYTF.

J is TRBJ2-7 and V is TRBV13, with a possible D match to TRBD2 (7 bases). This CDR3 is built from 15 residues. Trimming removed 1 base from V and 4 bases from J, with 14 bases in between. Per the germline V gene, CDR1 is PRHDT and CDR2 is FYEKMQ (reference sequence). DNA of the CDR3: TGTGCCAGCAGCTTAGTTTCGGGGGGCTATTACGAGCAGTACTTC. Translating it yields CASSLVSGGYYEQYF.

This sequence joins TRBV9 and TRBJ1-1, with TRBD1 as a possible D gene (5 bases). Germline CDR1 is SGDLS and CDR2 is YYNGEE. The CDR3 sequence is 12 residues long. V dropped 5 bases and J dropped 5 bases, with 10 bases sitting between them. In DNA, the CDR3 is TGTGCCAGCAGTAGGGGAGGGACTGAAGCTTTCTTT. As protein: CASSRGGTEAFF. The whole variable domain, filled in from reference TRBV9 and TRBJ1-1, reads DSGVTQTPKHLITATGQRVTLRCSPRSGDLSVYWYQQSLDQGLQFLIQYYNGEERAKGNILERFSAQQFPDLHSELNLSSLELGDSALYFCASSRGGTEAFFGQGTRLTVV.

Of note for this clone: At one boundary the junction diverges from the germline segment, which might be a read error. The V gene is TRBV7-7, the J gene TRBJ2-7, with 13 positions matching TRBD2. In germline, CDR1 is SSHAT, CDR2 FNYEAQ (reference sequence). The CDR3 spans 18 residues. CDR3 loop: CASSPNTGTSGAFYEQYF. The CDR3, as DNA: TGTGCTAGCAGCCCCAATACCGGGACTAGCGGGGCTTTCTACGAGCAGTACTTC.

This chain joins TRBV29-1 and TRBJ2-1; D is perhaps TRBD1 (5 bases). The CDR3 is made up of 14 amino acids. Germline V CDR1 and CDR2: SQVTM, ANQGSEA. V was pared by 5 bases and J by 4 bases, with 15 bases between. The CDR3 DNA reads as TGCAGCGTTAAAAGGGGCGGAAAGTACAATGAGCAGTTCTTC. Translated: CSVKRGGKYNEQFF.

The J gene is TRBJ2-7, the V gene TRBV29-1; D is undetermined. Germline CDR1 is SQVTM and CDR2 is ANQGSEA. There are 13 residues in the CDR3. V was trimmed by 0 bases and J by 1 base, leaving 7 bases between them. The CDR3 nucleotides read TGCAGCGTTGAAGATCGCGGATCCTACGAGCAGTACTTC. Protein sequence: CSVEDRGSYEQYF.

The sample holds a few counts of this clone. CDR3 in DNA: TGTGCCAGCAGTCCGTCGGCGGGAGCGACAGATACGCAGTATTTT. It specifies CASSPSAGATDTQYF. The chain joins TRBV7-8 to TRBJ2-3; 7 bases are shared with TRBD2. The V gene's germline CDR1 is SGHVS and CDR2 FQNEAQ. The CDR3 sequence is 15 residues long. J lost 3 bases, V lost 6 bases, and 9 bases had no gene match.

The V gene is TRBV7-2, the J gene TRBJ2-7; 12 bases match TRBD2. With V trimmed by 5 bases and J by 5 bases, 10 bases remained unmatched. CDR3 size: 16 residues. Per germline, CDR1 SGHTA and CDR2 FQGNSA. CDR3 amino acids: CASSADLAGGPHEQYF. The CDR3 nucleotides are TGTGCCAGCAGCGCAGACCTAGCGGGAGGGCCCCACGAGCAGTACTTC.

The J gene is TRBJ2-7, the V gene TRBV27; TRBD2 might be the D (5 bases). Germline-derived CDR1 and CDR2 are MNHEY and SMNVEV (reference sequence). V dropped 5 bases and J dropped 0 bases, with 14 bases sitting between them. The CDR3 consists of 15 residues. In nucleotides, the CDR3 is TGTGCCAGCAGTCTCCTGTCTACTAGCTCCTACGAGCAGTACTTC. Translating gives CASSLLSTSSYEQYF.

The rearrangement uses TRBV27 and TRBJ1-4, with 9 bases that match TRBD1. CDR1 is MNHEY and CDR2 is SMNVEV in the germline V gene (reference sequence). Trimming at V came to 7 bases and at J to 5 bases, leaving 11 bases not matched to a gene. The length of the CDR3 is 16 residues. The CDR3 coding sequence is TGTGCCAGCACACACTTTCCCGGGACAGGGAATGAAAAACTGTTTTTT. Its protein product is CASTHFPGTGNEKLFF.

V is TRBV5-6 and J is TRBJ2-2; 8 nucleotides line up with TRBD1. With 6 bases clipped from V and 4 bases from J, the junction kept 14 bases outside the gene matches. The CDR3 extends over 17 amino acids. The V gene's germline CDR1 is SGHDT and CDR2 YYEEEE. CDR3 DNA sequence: TGTGCCAGCACCGAGGGGTACGGGACAGGATTCACCGGGGAGCTGTTTTTT. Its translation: CASTEGYGTGFTGELFF.

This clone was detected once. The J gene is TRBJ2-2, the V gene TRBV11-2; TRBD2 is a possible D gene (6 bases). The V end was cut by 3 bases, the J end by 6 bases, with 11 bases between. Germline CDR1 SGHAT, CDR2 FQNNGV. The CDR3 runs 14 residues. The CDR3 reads CASSFKLASGELFF. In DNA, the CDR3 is TGTGCCAGCAGCTTCAAACTAGCTTCCGGGGAGCTGTTTTTT. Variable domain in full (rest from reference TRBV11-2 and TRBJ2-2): EAGVAQSPRYKIIEKRQSVAFWCNPISGHATLYWYQQILGQGPKLLIQFQNNGVVDDSQLPKDRFSAERLKGVDSTLKIQPAKLEDSAVYLCASSFKLASGELFFGEGSRLTVL.

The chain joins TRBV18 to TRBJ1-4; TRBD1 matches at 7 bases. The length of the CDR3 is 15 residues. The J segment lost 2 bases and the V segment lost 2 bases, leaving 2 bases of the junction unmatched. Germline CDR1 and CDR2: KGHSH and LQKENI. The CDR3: CASSPRGRTNEKLFF. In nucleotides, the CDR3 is TGTGCCAGCTCACCAAGGGGGCGGACTAATGAAAAACTGTTTTTT.

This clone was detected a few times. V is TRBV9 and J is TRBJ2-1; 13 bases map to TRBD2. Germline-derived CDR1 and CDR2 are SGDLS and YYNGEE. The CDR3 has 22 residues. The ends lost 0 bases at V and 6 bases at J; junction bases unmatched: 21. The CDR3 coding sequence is TGTGCCAGCAGCGTAGCCGCACTAGCGGGAGGGCCAATGGGTGAGGTGGGCAATGAGCAGTTCTTC. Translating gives CASSVAALAGGPMGEVGNEQFF. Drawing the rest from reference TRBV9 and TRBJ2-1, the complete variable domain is DSGVTQTPKHLITATGQRVTLRCSPRSGDLSVYWYQQSLDQGLQFLIQYYNGEERAKGNILERFSAQQFPDLHSELNLSSLELGDSALYFCASSVAALAGGPMGEVGNEQFFGPGTRLTVL.

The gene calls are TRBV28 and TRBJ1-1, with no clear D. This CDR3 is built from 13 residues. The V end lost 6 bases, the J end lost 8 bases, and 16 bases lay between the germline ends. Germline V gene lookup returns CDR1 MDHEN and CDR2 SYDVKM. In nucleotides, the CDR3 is TGTGCCAGCAGCCTACGGGATCAGCGAGAAGCTTTCTTT. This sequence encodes CASSLRDQREAFF.